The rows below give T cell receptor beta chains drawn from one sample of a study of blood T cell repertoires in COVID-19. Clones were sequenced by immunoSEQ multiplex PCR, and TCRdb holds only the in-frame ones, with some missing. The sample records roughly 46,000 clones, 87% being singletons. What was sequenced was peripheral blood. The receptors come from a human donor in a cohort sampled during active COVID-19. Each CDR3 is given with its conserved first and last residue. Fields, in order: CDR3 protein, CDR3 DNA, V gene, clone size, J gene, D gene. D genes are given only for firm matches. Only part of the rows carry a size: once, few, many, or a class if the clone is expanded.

cdr3_aa: CASSYRSGGSTDTQYF
cdr3_nt: TGTGCCAGCAGTTACCGCAGCGGGGGTAGCACAGATACGCAGTATTTT
v_call: TRBV6-5
clone_size: NA
j_call: TRBJ2-3
d_call: TRBD2

cdr3_aa: CAISESSDYNSPLHF
cdr3_nt: TGTGCCATCAGTGAGTCTTCAGACTATAATTCACCCCTCCACTTT
v_call: TRBV10-3
clone_size: NA
j_call: TRBJ1-6
d_call: NA

cdr3_aa: CASSEWIGSGTDTQYF
cdr3_nt: TGTGCCAGCAGTGAATGGATCGGTAGCGGCACAGATACGCAGTATTTT
v_call: TRBV2
clone_size: NA
j_call: TRBJ2-3
d_call: NA

cdr3_aa: CSASLQGEAGELFF
cdr3_nt: TGCAGTGCTAGTCTACAGGGGGAGGCCGGGGAGCTGTTTTTT
v_call: TRBV20-1
clone_size: NA
j_call: TRBJ2-2
d_call: TRBD1

cdr3_aa: CASSVLDRGQETQYF
cdr3_nt: TGTGCCAGCAGCGTATTGGACCGGGGGCAAGAGACCCAGTACTTC
v_call: TRBV9
clone_size: once
j_call: TRBJ2-5
d_call: NA

cdr3_aa: CASSITGAYGYTF
cdr3_nt: TGTGCCAGCAGTATTACAGGGGCCTATGGCTACACCTTC
v_call: TRBV27
clone_size: NA
j_call: TRBJ1-2
d_call: TRBD1

cdr3_aa: CASSKARTGDHEQYF
cdr3_nt: TGTGCCAGCAGCAAAGCAAGGACAGGGGACCACGAGCAGTACTTC
v_call: TRBV21-1
clone_size: NA
j_call: TRBJ2-7
d_call: NA

cdr3_aa: CASSKRTGSSSPLHF
cdr3_nt: TGTGCCAGCAGCAAAAGGACAGGTTCAAGTTCACCCCTCCACTTT
v_call: TRBV7-2
clone_size: NA
j_call: TRBJ1-6
d_call: TRBD1

cdr3_aa: CASSRDRGGSPLHF
cdr3_nt: TGTGCCAGCAGTCGAGACAGGGGGGGCTCACCCCTCCACTTT
v_call: TRBV7-9
clone_size: NA
j_call: TRBJ1-6
d_call: TRBD1

cdr3_aa: CASRLDGRANTGELFF
cdr3_nt: TGTGCCAGCAGACTCGACGGGAGGGCGAACACCGGGGAGCTGTTTTTT
v_call: TRBV27
clone_size: NA
j_call: TRBJ2-2
d_call: TRBD2

cdr3_aa: CASSDVRGTVEKLFF
cdr3_nt: TGCGCCAGCAGTGATGTTAGGGGGACGGTTGAAAAACTGTTTTTT
v_call: TRBV10-2
clone_size: NA
j_call: TRBJ1-4
d_call: NA

cdr3_aa: CAWSSPGGWETQYF
cdr3_nt: TGTGCCTGGAGTAGTCCAGGGGGGTGGGAGACCCAGTACTTC
v_call: TRBV30
clone_size: NA
j_call: TRBJ2-5
d_call: NA

cdr3_aa: CASGLGASAYEQYF
cdr3_nt: TGTGCTAGTGGTTTGGGAGCTAGCGCCTACGAGCAGTACTTC
v_call: TRBV12-5
clone_size: NA
j_call: TRBJ2-7
d_call: NA

cdr3_aa: CASSLGLAGVWETGTDTQYF
cdr3_nt: TGTGCCAGCAGCTTAGGCCTGGCGGGCGTCTGGGAGACGGGCACAGATACGCAGTATTTT
v_call: TRBV13
clone_size: NA
j_call: TRBJ2-3
d_call: NA

cdr3_aa: CASSFTNTGELFF
cdr3_nt: TGTGCCAGCAGTTTTACTAACACCGGGGAGCTGTTTTTT
v_call: TRBV6-5
clone_size: NA
j_call: TRBJ2-2
d_call: NA

cdr3_aa: CASSNRQGVDTEAFF
cdr3_nt: TGCGCCAGCAGCAACCGACAGGGGGTCGACACTGAAGCTTTCTTT
v_call: TRBV5-1
clone_size: NA
j_call: TRBJ1-1
d_call: TRBD1

cdr3_aa: CASSLSKMMGQGRRDEQFF
cdr3_nt: TGTGCCAGCAGTTTATCGAAAATGATGGGACAGGGGAGGCGCGATGAGCAGTTCTTC
v_call: TRBV27
clone_size: NA
j_call: TRBJ2-1
d_call: TRBD1